A selection of T cell receptor beta chains follows, all from one sample in a study of blood T cells in healthy people across ages. Via MiXCR, TCRdb re-called the 5' RACE reads, giving one row per CDR3 protein. This table holds 1.5 million to 2 million distinct CDR3 sequences, roughly 27% found once. Specimen: blood. The origin of the receptors is a woman aged 25 to 39 in good health. Both conserved end residues are part of each CDR3. The order of the fields is V gene, D gene, J gene, clone size, CDR3 length, CDR3 DNA, CDR3 protein. D genes are given only for firm matches. Clone size is given for some rows only: seen once, a few or many times, or a class if the clone is expanded.

>TRBV15|.|TRBJ2-3|few|14
TGTGCCACCAGCGTGGCAGCTAGCACAGATACGCAGTATTTT
CATSVAASTDTQYF
>TRBV20-1|.|TRBJ2-1|many|13
TGCAGTGCTAGCAACAATCCGGGGGAACAACAGTTCTTC
CSASNNPGEQQFF
>TRBV20-1|.|TRBJ2-1|few|15
TGCAGTGCTAGTGGGGGCGGTGCCTCCTACAATGAGCAGTTCTTC
CSASGGGASYNEQFF
>TRBV4-3|.|TRBJ2-5|.|15
TGCGCCAGCAGCCAAGACGGACGTTCCGAGAATGAGCAGTACTTC
CASSQDGRSENEQYF
>TRBV12-3/TRBV12-4|.|TRBJ2-5|.|16
TGTGCCAGCAGTTTGGGGGGTCGGGGCGACCAAGAGACCCAGTACTTC
CASSLGGRGDQETQYF
>TRBV7-9|.|TRBJ2-1|.|16
TGTGCCAGCAGCCCAACCCAGGGGTTGACCTACAATGAGCAGTTCTTC
CASSPTQGLTYNEQFF
>TRBV12-3/TRBV12-4|.|TRBJ1-2|many|12
TGTGCCAGCAGTTTATCGGGGGATGGCTACACCTTC
CASSLSGDGYTF
>TRBV11-2|TRBD2|TRBJ2-3|.|16
TGTGCCAGCGATTTAGCGGGGGGGCGGGTTACAGATACGCAGTATTTT
CASDLAGGRVTDTQYF
>TRBV20-1|TRBD1|TRBJ2-5|.|15
TGCAGTGCTAGAGGGGACAGGGCAATATTAGAGACCCAGTACTTC
CSARGDRAILETQYF
>TRBV5-1|TRBD1|TRBJ1-2|few|15
TGCGCCAGCAGCTCTCAGGGGGTTCGTGACTATGGCTACACCTTC
CASSSQGVRDYGYTF
>TRBV20-1|.|TRBJ1-2|many|12
TGCAGTGCGGATGGGGCTAACTATGGCTACACCTTC
CSADGANYGYTF
>TRBV9|.|TRBJ2-3|once|16
TGTGCCAGCAGCCTTATTACAGGGCACCTCACAGATACGCAGTATTTT
CASSLITGHLTDTQYF
>TRBV6-6|.|TRBJ2-5|.|12
TGTGCCAGCAGTTACTCGGGACCTGAACGGTACTTC
CASSYSGPERYF
>TRBV9|TRBD1|TRBJ1-2|few|14
TGTGCCAGCAGCCGGGACAGCGATCGCTATGGCTACACCTTC
CASSRDSDRYGYTF
>TRBV6-2/TRBV6-3|.|TRBJ2-7|.|15
TGTGCCAGCAGGACTCGTGGCGGGCGTTCCTACGAGCAGTACTTC
CASRTRGGRSYEQYF
>TRBV18|.|TRBJ2-5|.|13
TGTGCCAGCTCAGGTGGTGATGCGGAGACCCAGTACTTC
CASSGGDAETQYF
>TRBV7-9|.|TRBJ2-7|many|13
TGTGCCAGCAGCACGCCAGGGAACTACGAGCAGTACTTC
CASSTPGNYEQYF
>TRBV5-1|.|TRBJ2-6|.|15
TGCGCCAGCACCTTTGGGCCATCTGGGGCCAACGTCCTGACTTTC
CASTFGPSGANVLTF
>TRBV7-9|.|TRBJ2-5|.|15
TGTGCCAGCAGCTTGTTGAGCCGATTCCAAGAGACCCAGTACTTC
CASSLLSRFQETQYF
>TRBV20-1|.|TRBJ2-5|once|13
TGCAGTGCTATCGGCGAGGAATTCAACGAGCGGTACTTC
CSAIGEEFNERYF
>TRBV20-1|TRBD1|TRBJ1-1|.|16
TGCAGTGCTAGAGATTCCCGGACAGGGCGGTGGACTGAAGCTTTCTTT
CSARDSRTGRWTEAFF
>TRBV10-3|.|TRBJ2-3|.|14
TGTGCCATCAGTGAGCGGGACCGCACAGATACGCAGTATTTT
CAISERDRTDTQYF
>TRBV7-2|.|TRBJ2-3|.|17
TGTGCCAGCAGCCCTATGGTGGTGGGCGGGGGCACAGATACGCAGTATTTT
CASSPMVVGGGTDTQYF
>TRBV12-3/TRBV12-4|.|TRBJ1-4|.|15
TGTGCCAGCAGTTTAGGGCCGAGGACTAATGAAAAACTGTTTTTT
CASSLGPRTNEKLFF
>TRBV3-1|TRBD2|TRBJ2-1|.|16
TGTGTCAGCAGTCCGTGGAGCGGGGTGGCCACTAATGAGCAGTTCTTC
CVSSPWSGVATNEQFF
>TRBV7-9|TRBD2|TRBJ2-3|.|14
TGTGCCAGCAGCCGGACTAGGTCCACAGATACGCAGTATTTT
CASSRTRSTDTQYF
>TRBV3-1|.|TRBJ2-1|.|12
TGTGCCAGCAGCCAATCCGGAGATGAGCAGTTCTTC
CASSQSGDEQFF
>TRBV5-5|.|TRBJ1-5|.|14
TGTGCCAGCAGCTTGGTGTCCAGGAATCAGCCCCAGCATTTT
CASSLVSRNQPQHF
>TRBV15|TRBD2|TRBJ2-7|few|14
TGTGCCACCTCAACAACTAGCGGCCCCTACGAGCAGTACTTC
CATSTTSGPYEQYF
>TRBV4-3|.|TRBJ1-2|many|15
TGCGCCAGCAGCCAAGTGGGGGGGCTTAACTATGGCTACACCTTC
CASSQVGGLNYGYTF
>TRBV6-6|.|TRBJ1-1|.|12
TGTGCCACCGGGAGCCAGAACACTGAAGCTTTCTTT
CATGSQNTEAFF
>TRBV20-1|TRBD1|TRBJ1-2|.|15
TGCAGTGCTAGAGACCCCGGACAGGGCAACTATGGCTACACCTTC
CSARDPGQGNYGYTF
>TRBV20-1|TRBD2|TRBJ2-3|.|16
TGCAGTGCTAGCCCGCACCCCCCAGCGGGGAAAGGAACGCAGGATTTT
CSASPHPPAGKGTQDF